This T cell receptor beta chain derives from a study of T cell responses to AZD1222 COVID-19 vaccine. The method was immunoSEQ multiplex PCR; TCRdb's version includes in-frame clones alone and lacks a portion of them. In the table there are over 100,000 clones, about 80% of which are singletons. The CDR3 is made up of 13 amino acids. Trimming left V 7 bases short and J 4 bases short, with 13 bases between. CDR1 is WSHSY, CDR2 SAAADI, per germline. The chain is built from TRBV10-2 and TRBJ1-1; a weak D match, TRBD1 (5 bases). This receptor was taken from an adult in good health. The sequencing here drew on peripheral blood, taken on day 0 of AZD1222 vaccination. In nucleotides, the CDR3 is TGCGCCAGCAATGGGGGAGGGACCACTGAAGCTTTCTTT. Translating gives CASNGGGTTEAFF.